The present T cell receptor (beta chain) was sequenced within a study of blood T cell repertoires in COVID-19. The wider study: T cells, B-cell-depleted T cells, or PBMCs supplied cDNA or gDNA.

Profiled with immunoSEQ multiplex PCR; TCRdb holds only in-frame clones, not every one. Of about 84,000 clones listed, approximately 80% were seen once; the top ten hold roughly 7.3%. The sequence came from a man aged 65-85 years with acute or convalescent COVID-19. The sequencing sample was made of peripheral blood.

The CDR3 DNA is TGTGCCAGCTCAGATGGCGGGAACACCGGGGAGCTGTTTTTT. Translating it yields CASSDGGNTGELFF. This sequence joins TRBV18 and TRBJ2-2; D is unresolved. V was shortened by 5 bases and J by 1 base, with 8 bases between the two germline ends. Germline V gene data show CDR1 as KGHSH and CDR2 as LQKENI. The CDR3 length is 14 residues.